What follows are 18 T cell receptor beta chains derived from one specimen sequenced in a study of T cells in Graves' hyperthyroidism and ophthalmopathy (dated by TCRdb to about 2019). Library preparation was by multiplex PCR. TCRdb names Illumina HiSeq 2000 as the instrument used. The TCR beta CDR3 regions were amplified from RNA transcripts. The first round of RT-PCR for the TCR CDR3 was performed with the HTBI primer set and the Qiagen OneStep RT-PCR kit. The public reads were reprocessed in TCRdb via fastp at Q25 and MiXCR, keeping in-frame beta chains. Rows are unified per CDR3 protein, each entry keeping the most common DNA and genes. The table for this sample lists 300,000 to 450,000 distinct CDR3 sequences; roughly 15% of them were counted only once. Roughly 21% of the sample is taken by the ten largest. The sequenced material came from blood. These receptors came from a young woman with Graves' ophthalmopathy.

Notes on this clonotype: A much larger clone lies a single base off, so this may be a read error. This chain uses TRBV7-3 with TRBJ2-1; 9 bases match TRBD2. The germline V gene encodes CDR1 SGHTA and CDR2 FQGTGA. The CDR3 length is 16 residues. Trimming at V came to 5 bases and at J to 10 bases, leaving 15 bases not matched to a gene. The CDR3 reads CASSPKGGGGGREQFF. The CDR3 coding sequence is TGTGCCAGCAGCCCTAAAGGCGGGGGGGGCGGCCGAGAGCAGTTCTTC.

This clonotype has ten or more counts. V and J are TRBV6-1 and TRBJ1-4; tentative D call: TRBD1 (5 bases). Germline CDR1 and CDR2: MNHNS and SASEGT. This CDR3 spans 16 amino acids. V was shortened by 1 base and J by 4 bases, with 13 bases between the two germline ends. The CDR3 bases are TGTGCCAGCAGTGAAGAAACGGGGGGTGGTAATGAAAAACTGTTTTTT. It translates to CASSEETGGGNEKLFF.

The chain couples TRBV15 to TRBJ2-2; D tentatively fits TRBD1 or TRBD2 (5 bases each). Germline CDR1 is LNHNV and CDR2 is YYDKDF (reference sequence). The CDR3 contains 18 residues. V lost 0 bases, J lost 2 bases, and 16 bases lay in between. The CDR3 sequence: CATSRDLLVGPNTGELFF. CDR3 bases: TGTGCCACCAGCAGAGATCTTTTGGTGGGACCTAACACCGGGGAGCTGTTTTTT.

This clonotype was seen just once. The chain uses TRBV28 and TRBJ1-1; 7 bases fit TRBD1. This CDR3 spans 13 amino acids. The V gene end was trimmed by 6 bases and the J gene end by 2 bases; junction bases not matched to a gene: 3. Per the germline V gene, CDR1 is MDHEN and CDR2 is SYDVKM. In DNA, the CDR3 is TGTGCCAGCAGGACAGGGACTAACACTGAAGCTTTCTTT. Its translation is CASRTGTNTEAFF. Full variable domain (remainder filled in from reference TRBV28 and TRBJ1-1): DVKVTQSSRYLVKRTGEKVFLECVQDMDHENMFWYRQDPGLGLRLIYFSYDVKMKEKGDIPEGYSVSREKKERFSLILESASTNQTSMYLCASRTGTNTEAFFGQGTRLTVV.

The J gene is TRBJ2-3, the V gene TRBV4-2; perhaps D is TRBD1 or TRBD2 (5 bases each). Germline CDR1 reads LGHNA; CDR2 reads YNFKEQ. CDR3 length: 16 amino acids. Trimming cost V 0 bases and J 3 bases, with 13 bases left between them. CDR3 region: CASSQEGTFMTDTQYF. The CDR3, as DNA: TGTGCCAGCAGCCAAGAGGGGACCTTTATGACAGATACGCAGTATTTT.

This clonotype was picked up many times. The V and J genes are TRBV15 and TRBJ2-7; 7 bases match TRBD1. Trimming removed 1 base from V and 7 bases from J; junction bases left unmatched: 10. Germline V gives CDR1 LNHNV, CDR2 YYDKDF (reference sequence). This CDR3 spans 15 amino acids. Here the CDR3 reads CATSRGKGAAEEQYF. In DNA, the CDR3 is TGTGCCACCAGCAGAGGAAAGGGGGCAGCCGAGGAGCAGTACTTC.

This clonotype was counted at least ten times. The chain couples TRBV15 to TRBJ2-3, with D uncertain. The CDR3 runs 13 residues. Between the trimmed V and J ends, which lost 0 bases and 4 bases, there was a span of 5 bases. CDR1 LNHNV and CDR2 YYDKDF come from the germline V gene (reference sequence). As DNA, the CDR3 is TGTGCCACCAGCAGAGATAGTCCAGATACGCAGTATTTT. The encoded protein is CATSRDSPDTQYF.

This clonotype was found many times. The rearrangement joins TRBV3-1 to TRBJ1-1; 8 nucleotides line up with TRBD1. Germline loops: CDR1 LGHDT, CDR2 YNNKEL (reference sequence). The CDR3 sequence is 12 residues long. Unmatched junction bases numbered 0, after V lost 1 base and J lost 8 bases. Written as DNA, the CDR3 is TGTGCCAGCAGCCAAGGACAGGGGGAAGCTTTCTTT. Translated, it gives CASSQGQGEAFF.

In this sample, this clonotype turned up many times. The CDR3 nucleotides read TGTGCCAGCAGCTTACGGACTAGCGGGGTTAGCACAGATACGCAGTATTTT. Residues: CASSLRTSGVSTDTQYF. The V call is TRBV7-2, the J call TRBJ2-3; 12 bases are a match to TRBD2. Germline CDR1 reads SGHTA; CDR2 reads FQGNSA. The CDR3 consists of 17 residues. V was clipped by 2 bases and J by 0 bases; unmatched bases: 3.

The rearrangement links TRBV9 to TRBJ1-1; maybe TRBD1 (6 bases). Germline lookup yields CDR1 SGDLS and CDR2 YYNGEE. Trimming cost V 3 bases and J 1 base, with 13 bases left between them. This CDR3 region has 15 residues. The CDR3 DNA reads TGTGCCAGCAGCGCTGAGGGGGTCGGGAACACTGAAGCTTTCTTT. This codes for CASSAEGVGNTEAFF.

This clonotype was detected ten times or more. This chain uses TRBV20-1 with TRBJ1-6; the match to TRBD1 covers 7 bases. J lost 13 bases, V lost 1 base, and 19 bases had no gene match. CDR3 length: 17 amino acids. Germline V gene lookup returns CDR1 DFQATT and CDR2 SNEGSKA (reference sequence). CDR3 bases: TGCAGTGCTAGAGCCCGGGGGGACAGCGGCCTCAGGCGGCCCCTCCACTTT. This sequence encodes CSARARGDSGLRRPLHF.

This clonotype was recorded many times. The chain is built from TRBV7-2 and TRBJ2-3; TRBD1 or TRBD2 may be the D gene (6 bases each). The CDR3 has 13 amino acids. V was shortened by 4 bases and J by 4 bases, with 9 bases between the two germline ends. In germline, CDR1 is SGHTA, CDR2 FQGNSA. Written as DNA, the CDR3 is TGTGCCAGCAGCTCTAGGGGGGCAGATACGCAGTATTTT. Protein product: CASSSRGADTQYF.

This clonotype came up many times. V is TRBV7-2 and J is TRBJ2-7; 8 positions match TRBD2. Per germline, CDR1 SGHTA and CDR2 FQGNSA. V was clipped by 1 base and J by 3 bases; unmatched bases: 14. The CDR3 runs to 18 residues. DNA for the CDR3: TGTGCCAGCAGCTTAGGGCTAGCGGGCTATACTGGATACTACGAGCAGTACTTC. It is translated as CASSLGLAGYTGYYEQYF.

This clonotype came up many times. The gene calls are TRBV18 and TRBJ1-5; 8 bases line up with TRBD1. The CDR3 consists of 14 residues. The ends lost 3 bases at V and 9 bases at J; junction bases unmatched: 7. Germline CDR1 and CDR2: KGHSH and LQKENI. The CDR3 bases are TGTGCCAGCTCACCTGGACAGGGATCCTTGCCCCAGCATTTT. Its protein is CASSPGQGSLPQHF.

This clonotype showed up just a few times. This chain connects TRBV20-1 to TRBJ2-4; D not certain. Trimming removed 3 bases at V and 1 base at J, with 16 bases between. The CDR3 extends over 16 amino acids. Germline V lookup: CDR1 DFQATT, CDR2 SNEGSKA (reference sequence). The CDR3 here is CSASPILMGAKNIQYF. The CDR3 DNA follows: TGCAGTGCTAGCCCGATTTTAATGGGCGCCAAAAACATTCAGTACTTC.

This clonotype came up many times. The V call is TRBV13, the J call TRBJ1-4, with unresolved D. Germline V gene sequence: CDR1 PRHDT, CDR2 FYEKMQ (reference sequence). Trimming cost V 5 bases and J 8 bases, with 15 bases left between them. This CDR3 has 14 residues. The chain's CDR3 is CASSLGGLWEKLFF. The CDR3 DNA reads as TGTGCCAGCAGCCTCGGCGGACTATGGGAAAAACTGTTTTTT.

This clonotype was counted ten times or more. The chain combines TRBV20-1 with TRBJ2-5, with TRBD2 identical over 12 bases. CDR1 is DFQATT and CDR2 is SNEGSKA in the germline V gene (reference sequence). This CDR3 spans 14 amino acids. After removal of 7 bases from V and 9 bases from J, the junction contained 12 bases not matched to a gene. CDR3 in amino acids: CSGAAETSGGAQYF. For the CDR3, the DNA is TGCAGTGGGGCAGCAGAGACTAGCGGGGGTGCCCAGTACTTC.

This clonotype occurred many times. V usage is TRBV7-8 and J usage is TRBJ2-7, with unresolved D. V was pared by 3 bases and J by 2 bases, with 11 bases between. Germline V gives CDR1 SGHVS, CDR2 FQNEAQ. This CDR3 is 14 amino acids long. CDR3: CASSFPLRAYEQYF. The CDR3 coding sequence is TGTGCCAGCAGCTTCCCCCTCCGGGCCTACGAGCAGTACTTC.